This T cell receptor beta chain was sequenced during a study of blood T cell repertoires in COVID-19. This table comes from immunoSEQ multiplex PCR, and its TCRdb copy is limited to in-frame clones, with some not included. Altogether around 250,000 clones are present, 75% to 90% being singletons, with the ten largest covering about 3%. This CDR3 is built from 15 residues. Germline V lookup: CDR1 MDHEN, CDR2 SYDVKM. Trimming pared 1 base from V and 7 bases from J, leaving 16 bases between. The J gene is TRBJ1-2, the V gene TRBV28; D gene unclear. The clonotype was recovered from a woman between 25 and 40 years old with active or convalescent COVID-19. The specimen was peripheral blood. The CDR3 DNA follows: TGTGCCAGCAGTTTATCTGCCGGGTTCTTGAGTGGCTACACCTTC. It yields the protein CASSLSAGFLSGYTF.